The next 30 T cell receptor beta chains were all read from a single sample in a study of CD8+ T cells in alopecia areata. Extraction of RNA preceded its reverse transcription into cDNA, which served as the sequencing template. The data were produced by immunoSEQ multiplex PCR, yet TCRdb's version contains in-frame clones alone and is incomplete. The sample has 90,000 to 120,000 clones, around 59% seen once. Sequences were obtained from CD8+ T cells sorted from blood. The origin of the receptors is a human donor in good health.

The chain is built from TRBV5-6 and TRBJ1-1; a weak D match, TRBD1 (6 bases). The V end lost 4 bases, the J end lost 1 base, and 8 bases lay between the germline ends. Per the germline V gene, CDR1 is SGHDT and CDR2 is YYEEEE. This CDR3 has 13 residues. Written as DNA, the CDR3 is TGTGCCAGCAGCCCAGGGGAGAACACTGAAGCTTTCTTT. This gives the protein CASSPGENTEAFF.

The CDR3 loop is CASSSMIHRGRSPLHF. CDR3 in DNA: TGTGCCAGCAGCTCCATGATCCACAGGGGACGTTCACCCCTCCACTTT. The chain combines TRBV11-2 with TRBJ1-6, with 7 bases aligning to TRBD1. V was clipped by 4 bases and J by 9 bases; unmatched bases: 12. CDR1 and CDR2 (germline): SGHAT, FQNNGV. The CDR3 covers 16 residues.

The chain joins TRBV6-1 to TRBJ2-5; TRBD1 agrees at 9 bases. Germline V gives CDR1 MNHNS, CDR2 SASEGT. CDR3 length: 15 amino acids. Trimming cost V 0 bases and J 11 bases; bases outside gene matches: 10. CDR3 region: CASSEALGTGSEQYF. CDR3 DNA: TGTGCCAGCAGTGAAGCTCTTGGGACAGGGAGTGAGCAGTACTTC.

The rearrangement uses TRBV7-2 and TRBJ2-3, with no clear D. V gave up 4 bases and J gave up 7 bases, with 9 bases separating them. The CDR3 loop spans 12 amino acids. Germline-derived CDR1 and CDR2 are SGHTA and FQGNSA. The CDR3: CASSSLTNTQYF. The CDR3 nucleotides read TGTGCCAGCAGCTCACTCACGAATACGCAGTATTTT.

The V call is TRBV6-5, the J call TRBJ2-5; TRBD2 might be the D (7 bases). Per the germline V gene, CDR1 is MNHEY and CDR2 is SVGAGI. V was cut by 2 bases and J by 5 bases, with 12 bases left in between. The CDR3 length is 14 residues. In DNA form, the CDR3 reads TGTGCCAGCAGTTACGGGGGGGCAGGGGAGACCCAGTACTTC. Amino acid sequence: CASSYGGAGETQYF.

Only a few counts were recorded for this clone. V usage is TRBV4-2 and J usage is TRBJ1-2; TRBD1 matches 8 bases. The CDR3 extends over 15 amino acids. Unmatched junction bases numbered 7, after V lost 4 bases and J lost 3 bases. Germline lookup yields CDR1 LGHNA and CDR2 YNFKEQ. The CDR3 DNA follows: TGTGCCAGCAGCCTAAGACAGGGGTTGCACTATGGCTACACCTTC. This sequence encodes CASSLRQGLHYGYTF.

Only a few counts were recorded for this clone. J is TRBJ1-4 and V is TRBV21-1. TRBV21-1 represents a pseudogene. This CDR3 is 16 amino acids long. The CDR3 region is CASSKEFRETNEKLFF. The CDR3 DNA is TGTGCCAGCAGCAAAGAATTTAGGGAAACTAATGAAAAACTGTTTTTT.

This clone appeared a few times. The rearrangement links TRBV9 to TRBJ2-7; no firm D call. The CDR3 has 11 residues. Trimming left V 3 bases short and J 1 base short, with 2 bases between. Per the germline V gene, CDR1 is SGDLS and CDR2 is YYNGEE. CDR3 residues: CASSASYEQYF. Written as DNA, the CDR3 is TGTGCCAGCAGCGCTTCCTACGAGCAGTACTTC. The complete variable domain, with remaining parts taken from reference TRBV9 and TRBJ2-7, reads DSGVTQTPKHLITATGQRVTLRCSPRSGDLSVYWYQQSLDQGLQFLIQYYNGEERAKGNILERFSAQQFPDLHSELNLSSLELGDSALYFCASSASYEQYFGPGTRLTVT.

The chain is built from TRBV6-4 and TRBJ2-6; D is unclear. Germline CDR1 reads MRHNA; CDR2 reads SNTAGT. The CDR3 consists of 14 residues. The germline V and J ends were trimmed by 5 bases and 0 bases, with 5 bases remaining between them. This CDR3 is CASSWSSGANVLTF. CDR3 nucleotide sequence: TGTGCCAGCAGTTGGAGCTCTGGGGCCAACGTCCTGACTTTC.

Comments on this clone: The junction departs from germline at one end; a sequencing error may be responsible. The CDR3 sequence is CASSPPNGAPYF. CDR3 in DNA: TGTGCCAGCAGCCCACCGAATGGGGCCCCCTACTTC. The chain links TRBV7-3 to TRBJ1-2; D possibly corresponds to TRBD1 (5 bases). Germline loops: CDR1 SGHTA, CDR2 FQGTGA. The CDR3 covers 12 residues.

The gene calls are TRBV6-5 and TRBJ1-2; maybe TRBD1 (6 bases). CDR3 length: 12 amino acids. With 2 bases removed from V and 8 bases from J, the gap between germline ends came to 9 bases. CDR1 is MNHEY, CDR2 SVGAGI, per germline. The CDR3 DNA reads TGTGCCAGCAGTTACCCGGGGGCAGGCTACACCTTC. Protein sequence: CASSYPGAGYTF.

The chain uses TRBV28 and TRBJ2-7; D is uncertain. V lost 2 bases, J lost 0 bases, and 8 bases lay in between. The CDR3 is made up of 14 amino acids. Germline V lookup: CDR1 MDHEN, CDR2 SYDVKM. Here the CDR3 reads CASSLVGSSYEQYF. DNA for the CDR3: TGTGCCAGCAGTTTAGTTGGCAGCTCCTACGAGCAGTACTTC.

This rearrangement joins TRBV7-8 to TRBJ2-5, with D unclear. This CDR3 has 15 residues. Germline CDR1 reads SGHVS; CDR2 reads FQNEAQ. Trimming left V 5 bases short and J 3 bases short, with 16 bases between. For the CDR3, the DNA is TGTGCCAGCAGCCGACAACCCACGTATAAAGAGACCCAGTACTTC. This codes for CASSRQPTYKETQYF.

This clone was counted a few times. This chain links TRBV5-4 with TRBJ2-2, with D tentatively TRBD1 (7 bases). There are 15 residues in the CDR3. Germline V gives CDR1 SGHNT, CDR2 YYREEE (reference sequence). The germline V and J ends were trimmed by 4 bases and 0 bases, with 10 bases remaining between them. CDR3: CASSGGTANTGELFF. CDR3 in DNA: TGTGCCAGCAGCGGCGGGACAGCGAACACCGGGGAGCTGTTTTTT.

V is TRBV11-2 and J is TRBJ2-3; no clear D gene. CDR3 length: 16 amino acids. In germline, CDR1 is SGHAT, CDR2 FQNNGV. V was cut by 5 bases and J by 1 base, with 16 bases left in between. The CDR3 DNA reads TGTGCCAGCAGCCGTGATCGCGGTGGGGGCACAGATACGCAGTATTTT. It specifies CASSRDRGGGTDTQYF.

This clone has more than one count but fewer than ten. The J gene is TRBJ2-5, the V gene TRBV10-3, with D perhaps TRBD2 (6 bases). Per the germline V gene, CDR1 is ENHRY and CDR2 is SYGVKD. The V end was cut by 8 bases, the J end by 2 bases, with 9 bases between. There are 12 residues in the CDR3. Here the CDR3 DNA reads TGTGCCATCGGGACTGATCAAGAGACCCAGTACTTC. Its translation: CAIGTDQETQYF.

The genes are TRBV27 and TRBJ1-6; D is ambiguous. V lost 3 bases and J lost 10, with 7 bases in between. Germline V gene lookup returns CDR1 MNHEY and CDR2 SMNVEV (reference sequence). CDR3 length: 12 residues. In nucleotides, the CDR3 is TGTGCCAGCAGTTTTTTCGGGTCACCCCTCCACTTT. The encoded protein is CASSFFGSPLHF.

This rearrangement joins TRBV7-9 to TRBJ2-1, with D possibly called TRBD1 or TRBD2 (7 bases each). Per germline, CDR1 SEHNR and CDR2 FQNEAQ (reference sequence). CDR3 length: 15 residues. The V end was cut by 5 bases, the J end by 4 bases, with 15 bases between. The CDR3 bases are TGTGCCAGCAGCCCAGGGGGGGCCTCATACAATGAGCAGTTCTTC. It codes for CASSPGGASYNEQFF.

This clone was observed a few times. The chain uses TRBV29-1 and TRBJ2-5; D may correspond to TRBD1 or TRBD2 (5 bases each). V shed 6 bases and J shed 0 bases, with 17 bases lying between them. This CDR3 contains 15 residues. The germline CDR1 and CDR2 sequences are SQVTM and ANQGSEA. This chain's CDR3 is CSVVHPGTHQETQYF. The DNA for the CDR3 is TGCAGCGTGGTACACCCGGGGACGCACCAAGAGACCCAGTACTTC.

This clone was counted a few times. The V gene is TRBV15, the J gene TRBJ2-3; tentatively, D is TRBD1 or TRBD2 (6 bases each). Germline values: CDR1 LNHNV, CDR2 YYDKDF (reference sequence). V gave up 0 bases and J gave up 1 base, with 11 bases separating them. The CDR3 loop spans 16 amino acids. The CDR3 DNA reads TGTGCCACCAGCAGAGAACGTAGGGGGGGCACAGATACGCAGTATTTT. It codes for CATSRERRGGTDTQYF.

V gene TRBV4-1 combines with J gene TRBJ2-7; D is possibly TRBD2 (7 bases). This CDR3 region has 15 residues. Germline V gives CDR1 MGHRA, CDR2 YSYEKL. V was pared by 1 base and J by 2 bases, with 12 bases between. The CDR3, as DNA: TGCGCCAGCAGCCAAGGGGAGGGACATACCTACGAGCAGTACTTC. It translates to CASSQGEGHTYEQYF.

The rearrangement links TRBV23-1 to TRBJ2-1, with D possibly TRBD1 on 6 matching bases. TRBV23-1 is an ORF; its function is uncertain. The CDR3 has 14 residues. V was shortened by 4 bases and J by 10 bases, with 17 bases between the two germline ends. CDR3 in amino acids: CASSPPTNDREQFF. The CDR3 DNA reads as TGCGCCAGCAGTCCACCGACCAATGACAGGGAGCAGTTCTTC.

The rearrangement joins TRBV5-4 to TRBJ2-3, with TRBD1 identical over 10 bases. Germline CDR1 is SGHNT and CDR2 is YYREEE (reference sequence). V lost 4 bases to trimming and J lost 4 bases; unmatched junction nucleotides: 9. This CDR3 spans 16 amino acids. CDR3 nucleotides: TGTGCCAGCAGCCCTACTCCGGGACAGGGGTCAGATACGCAGTATTTT. Its translation is CASSPTPGQGSDTQYF.

J is TRBJ2-2 and V is TRBV5-1; a possible D gene is TRBD1 (5 bases). This CDR3 is 13 amino acids long. The V end lost 1 base, the J end lost 6 bases, and 7 bases lay between the germline ends. The V gene's germline CDR1 is SGHRS and CDR2 YFSETQ. The CDR3 DNA follows: TGCGCCAGCAGCTTGTCAGGGCCCGGGGAGCTGTTTTTT. Residues: CASSLSGPGELFF.

The chain combines TRBV5-1 with TRBJ2-7; D gene uncertain. V lost 3 bases to trimming and J lost 0 bases, with 16 bases between them. The CDR3 spans 16 residues. The germline gives CDR1 SGHRS, CDR2 YFSETQ. CDR3 in DNA: TGCGCCAGCAGCTGGCGGATATACTCCCCCTCCTACGAGCAGTACTTC. The encoded protein is CASSWRIYSPSYEQYF.

CDR3 loop: CASSGRLSSYNSPLHF. The CDR3 coding sequence is TGTGCCAGCAGTGGACGCCTGAGCTCCTATAATTCACCCCTCCACTTT. This chain uses TRBV2 with TRBJ1-6; no clear D gene. V was cut by 4 bases and J by 0 bases, with 10 bases left in between. The CDR3 extends over 16 amino acids. Looked up from germline, CDR1 is SNHLY and CDR2 is FYNNEI.

The V call is TRBV6-6, the J call TRBJ2-7; 8 bases are shared with TRBD1. Germline V gene sequence: CDR1 MNHNY, CDR2 SVGAGI (reference sequence). The CDR3 has 15 residues. Unmatched junction bases numbered 12, after V lost 5 bases and J lost 6 bases. The CDR3 here is CASSPNWTGLAEQYF. The CDR3 DNA reads as TGTGCCAGCAGTCCAAATTGGACAGGGTTAGCCGAGCAGTACTTC.

The chain has TRBV30 and TRBJ2-5; D may be TRBD2 (5 bases). The CDR3 contains 12 residues. The V end was cut by 6 bases, the J end by 1 base, with 9 bases between. The germline gives CDR1 GTSNPN, CDR2 SVGIG (reference sequence). CDR3 sequence reads: CACKTIQETQYF. The CDR3 DNA is TGTGCCTGTAAGACTATCCAAGAGACCCAGTACTTC.

This clone was seen only a few times. The chain employs TRBV4-1 and TRBJ1-2; D might be TRBD1 (6 bases). Deletions cut 1 base from V and 5 bases from J, with 23 bases between. The CDR3 spans 18 residues. In germline, CDR1 is MGHRA, CDR2 YSYEKL. The CDR3 loop is CASSQVGPMDRFEYGYTF. The CDR3 coding sequence is TGCGCCAGCAGCCAAGTCGGCCCCATGGACAGATTCGAATATGGCTACACCTTC.

This clone was seen more than once but under ten times. The chain combines TRBV25-1 with TRBJ1-2; TRBD1 agrees at 11 bases. This CDR3 is built from 17 residues. J gave up 4 bases and V 4 bases, and 11 bases lay outside the gene matches. Germline V gene sequence: CDR1 MGHDK, CDR2 SYGVNS. The CDR3 DNA is TGTGCCAGCAGTGGATCGGGGACAGGGGGAGAAATCTATGGCTACACCTTC. This gives the protein CASSGSGTGGEIYGYTF.